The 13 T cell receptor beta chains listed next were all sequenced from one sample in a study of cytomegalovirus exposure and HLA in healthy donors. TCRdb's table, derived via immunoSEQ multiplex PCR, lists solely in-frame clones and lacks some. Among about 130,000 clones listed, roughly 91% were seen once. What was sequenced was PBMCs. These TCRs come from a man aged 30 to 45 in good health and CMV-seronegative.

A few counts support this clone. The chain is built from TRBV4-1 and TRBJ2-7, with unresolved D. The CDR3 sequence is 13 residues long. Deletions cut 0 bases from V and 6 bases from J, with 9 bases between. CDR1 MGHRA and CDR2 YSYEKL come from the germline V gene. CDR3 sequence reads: CASSQELRFEQYF. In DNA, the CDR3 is TGCGCCAGCAGCCAAGAGTTGCGCTTCGAGCAGTACTTC.

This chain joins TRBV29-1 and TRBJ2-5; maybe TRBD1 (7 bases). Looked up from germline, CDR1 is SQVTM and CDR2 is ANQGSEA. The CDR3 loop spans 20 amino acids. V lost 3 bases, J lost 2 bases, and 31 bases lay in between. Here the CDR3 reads CSVENPHQGGQRIPQETQYF. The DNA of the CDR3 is TGCAGCGTTGAGAACCCCCATCAGGGGGGCCAAAGGATCCCTCAAGAGACCCAGTACTTC. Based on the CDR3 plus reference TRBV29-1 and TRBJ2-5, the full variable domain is SAVISQKPSRDICQRGTSLTIQCQVDSQVTMMFWYRQQPGQSLTLIATANQGSEATYESGFVIDKFPISRPNLTFSTLTVSNMSPEDSSIYLCSVENPHQGGQRIPQETQYFGPGTRLLVL.

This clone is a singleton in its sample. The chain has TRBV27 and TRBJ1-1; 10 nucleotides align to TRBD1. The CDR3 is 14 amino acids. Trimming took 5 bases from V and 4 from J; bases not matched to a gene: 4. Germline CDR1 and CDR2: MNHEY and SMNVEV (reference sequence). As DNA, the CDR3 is TGTGCCAGCAGTCCCTGGGACAGGGGCACTGAAGCTTTCTTT. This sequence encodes CASSPWDRGTEAFF.

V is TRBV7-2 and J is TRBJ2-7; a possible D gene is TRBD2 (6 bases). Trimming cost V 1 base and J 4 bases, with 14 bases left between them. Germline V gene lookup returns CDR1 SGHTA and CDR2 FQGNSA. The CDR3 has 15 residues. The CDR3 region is CASSLGGGVPYEQYF. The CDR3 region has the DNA TGTGCCAGCAGCTTAGGGGGCGGGGTACCGTACGAGCAGTACTTC.

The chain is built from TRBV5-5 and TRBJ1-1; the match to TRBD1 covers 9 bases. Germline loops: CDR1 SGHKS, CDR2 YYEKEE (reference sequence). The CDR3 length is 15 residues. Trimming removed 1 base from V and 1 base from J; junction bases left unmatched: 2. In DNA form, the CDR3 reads TGTGCCAGCAGCTTGACAGGGGGCACGAACACTGAAGCTTTCTTT. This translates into CASSLTGGTNTEAFF.

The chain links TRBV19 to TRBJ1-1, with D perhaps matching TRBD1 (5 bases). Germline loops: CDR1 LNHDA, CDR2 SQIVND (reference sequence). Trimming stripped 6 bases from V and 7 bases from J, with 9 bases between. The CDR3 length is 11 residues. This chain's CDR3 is CASSPGGEAFF. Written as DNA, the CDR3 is TGTGCCAGTAGCCCGGGGGGTGAAGCTTTCTTT.

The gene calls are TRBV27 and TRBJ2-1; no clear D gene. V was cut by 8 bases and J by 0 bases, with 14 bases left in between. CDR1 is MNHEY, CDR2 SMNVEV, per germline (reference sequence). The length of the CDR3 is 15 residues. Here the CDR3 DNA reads TGTGCCAGCGGTCCCGACTTGACCTCCTACAATGAGCAGTTCTTC. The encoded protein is CASGPDLTSYNEQFF.

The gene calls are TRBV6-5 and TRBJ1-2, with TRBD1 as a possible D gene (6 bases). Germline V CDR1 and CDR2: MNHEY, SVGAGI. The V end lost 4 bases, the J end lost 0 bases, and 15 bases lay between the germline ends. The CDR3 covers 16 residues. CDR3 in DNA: TGTGCCAGCAGTTCCCAACAGGGAAACACTAACTATGGCTACACCTTC. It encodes CASSSQQGNTNYGYTF.

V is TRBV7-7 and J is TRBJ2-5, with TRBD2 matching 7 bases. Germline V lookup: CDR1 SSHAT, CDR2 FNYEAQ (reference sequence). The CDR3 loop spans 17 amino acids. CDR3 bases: TGTGCTAGCTTCCACCCCCCGGGGGGTAGGGGCCAAGAGACCCAGTACTTC. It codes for CASFHPPGGRGQETQYF.

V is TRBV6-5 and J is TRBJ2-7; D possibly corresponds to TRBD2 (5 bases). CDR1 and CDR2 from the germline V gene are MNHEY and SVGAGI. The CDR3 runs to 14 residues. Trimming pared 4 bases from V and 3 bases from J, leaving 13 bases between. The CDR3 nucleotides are TGTGCCAGCAGTTCCGCGGGTTCTGGCTACGAGCAGTACTTC. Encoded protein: CASSSAGSGYEQYF.

Here the CDR3 DNA reads TGTGCCAGCTCACCATCAGGGACAGGGGGCAGTCCCCTCCACTTT. This codes for CASSPSGTGGSPLHF. The genes are TRBV18 and TRBJ1-6, with TRBD1 matching over 12 bases. The CDR3 runs 15 residues. From germline, CDR1 is KGHSH and CDR2 LQKENI. The V gene end was trimmed by 2 bases and the J gene end by 13 bases; junction bases not matched to a gene: 6.

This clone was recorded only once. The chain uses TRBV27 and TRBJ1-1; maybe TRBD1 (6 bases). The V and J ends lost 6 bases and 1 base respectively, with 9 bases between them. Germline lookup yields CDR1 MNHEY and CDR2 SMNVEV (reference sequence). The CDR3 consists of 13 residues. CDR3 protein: CASRGHSNTEAFF. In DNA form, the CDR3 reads TGTGCCAGCAGGGGACACTCGAACACTGAAGCTTTCTTT.

The CDR3 loop is CASSLGQGADTQYF. CDR3 DNA sequence: TGTGCCAGCAGTCTCGGACAGGGTGCAGATACGCAGTATTTT. The V gene is TRBV6-6, the J gene TRBJ2-3; 8 positions agree with TRBD1. Germline CDR1 reads MNHNY; CDR2 reads SVGAGI (reference sequence). The CDR3 length is 14 residues. V shed 5 bases, J shed 4 bases, and the junction held 5 bases outside the gene matches.